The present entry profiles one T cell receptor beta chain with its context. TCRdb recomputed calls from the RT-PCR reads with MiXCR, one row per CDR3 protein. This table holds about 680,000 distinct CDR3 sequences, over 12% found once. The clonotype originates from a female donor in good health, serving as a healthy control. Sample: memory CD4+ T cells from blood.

CDR3 coding DNA: TGTGCCAGCAGGCCAGGGAACACCGGGGAGCTGTTTTTT. Translation gives CASRPGNTGELFF. The chain recombines TRBV27 with TRBJ2-2; D is uncertain. The CDR3 is made up of 13 amino acids. Trimming stripped 6 bases from V and 1 base from J, with 6 bases between. The germline V gene encodes CDR1 MNHEY and CDR2 SMNVEV (reference sequence).